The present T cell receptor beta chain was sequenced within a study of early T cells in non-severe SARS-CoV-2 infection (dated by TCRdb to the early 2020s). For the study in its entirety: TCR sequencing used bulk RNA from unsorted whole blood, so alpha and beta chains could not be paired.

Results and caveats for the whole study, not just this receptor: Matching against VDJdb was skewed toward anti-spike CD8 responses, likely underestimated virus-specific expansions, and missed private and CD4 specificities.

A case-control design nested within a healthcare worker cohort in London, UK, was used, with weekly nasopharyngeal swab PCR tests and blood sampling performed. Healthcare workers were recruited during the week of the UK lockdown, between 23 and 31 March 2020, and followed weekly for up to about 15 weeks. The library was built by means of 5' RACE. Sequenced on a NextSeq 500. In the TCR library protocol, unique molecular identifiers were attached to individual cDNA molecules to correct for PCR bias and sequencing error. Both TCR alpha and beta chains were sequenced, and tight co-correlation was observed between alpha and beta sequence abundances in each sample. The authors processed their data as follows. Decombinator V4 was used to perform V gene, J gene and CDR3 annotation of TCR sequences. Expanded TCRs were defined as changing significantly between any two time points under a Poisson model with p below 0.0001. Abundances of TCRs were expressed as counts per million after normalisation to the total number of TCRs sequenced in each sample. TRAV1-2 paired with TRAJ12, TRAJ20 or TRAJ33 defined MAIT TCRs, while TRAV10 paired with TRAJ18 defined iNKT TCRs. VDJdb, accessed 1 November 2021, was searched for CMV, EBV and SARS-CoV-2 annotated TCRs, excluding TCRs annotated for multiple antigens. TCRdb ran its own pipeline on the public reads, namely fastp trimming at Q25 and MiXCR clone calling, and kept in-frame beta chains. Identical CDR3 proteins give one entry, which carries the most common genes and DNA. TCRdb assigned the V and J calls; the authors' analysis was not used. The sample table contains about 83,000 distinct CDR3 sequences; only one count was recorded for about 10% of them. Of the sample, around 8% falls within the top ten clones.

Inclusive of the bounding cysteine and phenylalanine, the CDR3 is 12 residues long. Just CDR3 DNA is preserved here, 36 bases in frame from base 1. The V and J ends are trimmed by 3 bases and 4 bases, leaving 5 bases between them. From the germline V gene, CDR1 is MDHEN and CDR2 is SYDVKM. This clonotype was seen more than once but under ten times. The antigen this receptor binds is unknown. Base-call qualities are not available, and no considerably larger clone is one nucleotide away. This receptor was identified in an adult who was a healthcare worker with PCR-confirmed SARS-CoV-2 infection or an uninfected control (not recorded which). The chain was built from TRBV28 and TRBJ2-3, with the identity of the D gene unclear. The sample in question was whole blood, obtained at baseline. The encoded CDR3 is CASSFDPDTQYF. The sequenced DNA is TGTGCCAGCAGTTTCGACCCAGATACGCAGTATTTT. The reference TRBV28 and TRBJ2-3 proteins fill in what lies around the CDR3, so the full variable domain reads DVKVTQSSRYLVKRTGEKVFLECVQDMDHENMFWYRQDPGLGLRLIYFSYDVKMKEKGDIPEGYSVSREKKERFSLILESASTNQTSMYLCASSFDPDTQYFGPGTRLTVL.